The clone carrying this T cell receptor beta chain was detected only a few times. This entry belongs to a study of T cells of healthy individuals. The CDR3 loop spans 14 amino acids. Trimming removed 4 bases from V and 3 bases from J, with 12 bases in between. CDR1 and CDR2 (germline): MNHEY, SVGEGT. TCRdb independently ran MiXCR on the 5' RACE reads; one entry per CDR3 protein. The sample includes nearly 100,000 distinct CDR3 sequences, 15% to 20% of them seen just once. The rearrangement links TRBV6-2 or TRBV6-3 to TRBJ2-5; D perhaps matches TRBD1 (5 bases). This clonotype was sampled from a human donor in good health. The CDR3 DNA reads as TGTGCCAGCAGTTTTTACAGGCCAGAAGAGACCCAGTACTTC. The encoded protein is CASSFYRPEETQYF.